What follows are 15 T cell receptor beta chains derived from one specimen sequenced in a study of shared T cell receptors in the human thymus. Generated by immunoSEQ multiplex PCR, the TCRdb table keeps only in-frame clones and is missing some. Of under 450,000 clones listed, approximately 95% are singletons. Sequencing was done on a sample of thymocytes. Every receptor here comes from a human donor.

The chain employs TRBV28 and TRBJ1-1, with TRBD1 as a possible D gene (5 bases). The V gene's germline CDR1 is MDHEN and CDR2 SYDVKM. V shed 1 base and J shed 3 bases, with 9 bases lying between them. The CDR3 is 14 residues long. The CDR3: CASSLFGGYTEAFF. CDR3 bases: TGTGCCAGCAGTTTATTCGGGGGGTACACTGAAGCTTTCTTT.

This chain joins TRBV29-1 and TRBJ1-1; D ambiguous. This CDR3 has 14 residues. Trimming took 6 bases from V and 4 from J, leaving 18 bases between them. Germline V gene lookup returns CDR1 SQVTM and CDR2 ANQGSEA. CDR3 bases: TGCAGCGTCCCCCGAAGCGCGTCAGGCACTGAAGCTTTCTTT. Protein: CSVPRSASGTEAFF.

This sequence joins TRBV9 and TRBJ2-5, with 7 bases fitting TRBD1. The CDR3 is 15 residues long. CDR1 and CDR2 (germline): SGDLS, YYNGEE. Unmatched junction bases numbered 11, after V lost 4 bases and J lost 5 bases. The CDR3 DNA follows: TGTGCCAGCAGCCCCTGGGACAGAGCCTTCGAGACCCAGTACTTC. Translating gives CASSPWDRAFETQYF.

The chain employs TRBV9 and TRBJ1-5; TRBD1 might be the D (5 bases). Between the trimmed V and J ends, which lost 0 bases and 5 bases, there was a span of 12 bases. This CDR3 has 15 residues. Germline values: CDR1 SGDLS, CDR2 YYNGEE. As DNA, the CDR3 is TGTGCCAGCAGCGTAGAAGGGGAGGCCTATCAGCCCCAGCATTTT. Encoded protein: CASSVEGEAYQPQHF.

The chain uses TRBV7-9 and TRBJ2-2; 14 bases align to TRBD2. The CDR3 has 18 amino acids. V lost 5 bases and J lost 6; bases outside the gene matches: 11. Germline V gene data show CDR1 as SEHNR and CDR2 as FQNEAQ (reference sequence). CDR3 DNA sequence: TGTGCCAGCAGCGCCCTGGGACTAGCGGGAGAGGCTCCCGGGGAGCTGTTTTTT. This translates into CASSALGLAGEAPGELFF.

The chain links TRBV5-1 to TRBJ2-5; D gene uncertain. Germline V lookup: CDR1 SGHRS, CDR2 YFSETQ. This CDR3 comprises 14 residues. V shed 3 bases and J shed 1 base, with 10 bases lying between them. Written as DNA, the CDR3 is TGCGCCAGCAGCTCAAACGGCTCCCAAGAGACCCAGTACTTC. It is translated as CASSSNGSQETQYF. Filled out from reference TRBV5-1 and TRBJ2-5, the complete variable domain reads KAGVTQTPRYLIKTRGQQVTLSCSPISGHRSVSWYQQTPGQGLQFLFEYFSETQRNKGNFPGRFSGRQFSNSRSEMNVSTLELGDSALYLCASSSNGSQETQYFGPGTRLLVL.

This chain connects TRBV5-4 to TRBJ2-6; no clear D. The germline V gene has CDR1 SGHNT and CDR2 YYREEE (reference sequence). V was cut by 7 bases and J by 5 bases, with 19 bases left in between. The CDR3 is 16 amino acids. This CDR3 is CASLITRQSRANVLTF. The CDR3 region has the DNA TGTGCCAGCCTAATTACCAGACAAAGTCGGGCCAACGTCCTGACTTTC.

This chain joins TRBV5-6 and TRBJ1-2; the D is unclear. Between the trimmed V and J ends, which lost 0 bases and 8 bases, there was a span of 14 bases. Per the germline V gene, CDR1 is SGHDT and CDR2 is YYEEEE. The CDR3 runs to 14 residues. Here the CDR3 reads CASSLARKETGYTF. DNA of the CDR3: TGTGCCAGCAGCTTGGCCAGGAAGGAAACAGGCTACACCTTC.

The rearrangement uses TRBV6-6 and TRBJ1-3; no clear D. Between the trimmed V and J ends, which lost 0 bases and 6 bases, there was a span of 12 bases. Germline V gene data show CDR1 as MNHNY and CDR2 as SVGAGI (reference sequence). CDR3 length: 15 amino acids. For the CDR3, the DNA is TGTGCCAGCAGTTACTCGCCAGGCCCTGAAAACACCATATATTTT. Translated, it gives CASSYSPGPENTIYF.

The chain combines TRBV7-6 with TRBJ1-4, with 7 bases lining up with TRBD1. CDR3 length equals 18 residues. Per germline, CDR1 SGHVS and CDR2 FNYEAQ. V lost 0 bases, J lost 13 bases, and 20 bases stayed unmatched. The CDR3 spells CASSLAAGQQGTARTLFF. CDR3 DNA sequence: TGTGCCAGCAGCTTAGCGGCGGGGCAACAGGGGACGGCCCGAACACTGTTTTTT.

The chain combines TRBV9 with TRBJ2-1, with no clear D. The germline V and J ends were trimmed by 0 bases and 2 bases, with 9 bases remaining between them. The CDR3 length is 15 residues. Germline V lookup: CDR1 SGDLS, CDR2 YYNGEE. The CDR3 here is CASSVVGSTYNEQFF. DNA for the CDR3: TGTGCCAGCAGCGTAGTGGGGTCTACCTACAATGAGCAGTTCTTC.

The rearrangement joins TRBV11-3 to TRBJ2-2, with TRBD2 identical over 8 bases. Germline CDR1 SGHNT, CDR2 YENEEA. The CDR3 covers 15 residues. Germline trimming cut 4 bases from V and 0 bases from J; bases unmatched to any gene: 1. Here the CDR3 reads CASSWGLANTGELFF. The CDR3 DNA follows: TGTGCCAGCAGCTGGGGACTAGCGAACACCGGGGAGCTGTTTTTT.

The CDR3 DNA follows: TGTGCCAGCAGCTTGAGTACAGGGGGAAGTCTTGTCTATGGCTACACCTTC. Translation: CASSLSTGGSLVYGYTF. This sequence joins TRBV5-5 and TRBJ1-2; TRBD1 matches 8 bases. With V trimmed by 1 base and J by 4 bases, 12 bases remained unmatched. There are 17 residues in the CDR3. Germline V gene data show CDR1 as SGHKS and CDR2 as YYEKEE (reference sequence).

The chain is built from TRBV14 and TRBJ1-3, with D perhaps TRBD1 (5 bases). Germline CDR1 is SGHDN and CDR2 is FVKESK. V lost 4 bases to trimming and J lost 4 bases, with 11 bases between them. The CDR3 contains 14 residues. The CDR3 bases are TGTGCCAGCAGCCTGGGACGGGGAGGAAACACCATATATTTT. This encodes CASSLGRGGNTIYF.

V usage is TRBV11-2 and J usage is TRBJ2-4; D is possibly TRBD2 (6 bases). CDR1 is SGHAT and CDR2 is FQNNGV in the germline V gene. The CDR3 totals 19 residues. The V and J ends lost 0 bases and 0 bases respectively, with 18 bases between them. Here the CDR3 reads CASSLDREMHLLAKNIQYF. The DNA for the CDR3 is TGTGCCAGCAGCTTAGATCGGGAGATGCATCTTCTAGCCAAAAACATTCAGTACTTC.